This TCR beta chain was profiled in a study of T cell responses to AZD1222 COVID-19 vaccine. Study outcomes and limitations: Mostly white British, mostly female donors; authors suggested clonal diversity may be underestimated.

Second-dose schedules of about 4 or about 12 weeks were combined. Turning to this clone: What it binds is unknown.

V was shortened by 0 bases and J by 1 base, with 6 bases between the two germline ends. This CDR3 is 15 amino acids long. Germline-derived CDR1 and CDR2 are MGHDK and SYGVNS. TCRdb's copy holds only in-frame clones and misses some; the assay was immunoSEQ multiplex PCR. The top ten hold around two fifths of the sample, which has roughly 13,000 clones, around 80% seen once. The source of this sequence is an adult who received the AZD1222 COVID-19 vaccine. Material: peripheral blood, obtained 28 days after the second AZD1222 dose. The rearrangement joins TRBV25-1 to TRBJ2-2; tentatively, D is TRBD1 (5 bases). CDR3 residues: CASSEYQGNTGELFF. The CDR3 coding sequence is TGTGCCAGCAGTGAATATCAGGGGAACACCGGGGAGCTGTTTTTT.